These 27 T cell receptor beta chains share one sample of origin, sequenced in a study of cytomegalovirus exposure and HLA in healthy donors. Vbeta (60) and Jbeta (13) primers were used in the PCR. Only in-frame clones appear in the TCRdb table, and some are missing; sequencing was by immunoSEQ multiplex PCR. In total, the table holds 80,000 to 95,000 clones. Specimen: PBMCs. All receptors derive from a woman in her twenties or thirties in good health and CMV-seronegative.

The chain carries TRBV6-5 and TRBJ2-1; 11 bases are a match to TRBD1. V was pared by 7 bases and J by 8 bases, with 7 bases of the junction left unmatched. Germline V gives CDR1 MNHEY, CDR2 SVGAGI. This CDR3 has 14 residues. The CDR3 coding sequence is TGTGCCAGCAAATTAGGACAGGGGGCCTATGAGCAGTTCTTC. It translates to CASKLGQGAYEQFF.

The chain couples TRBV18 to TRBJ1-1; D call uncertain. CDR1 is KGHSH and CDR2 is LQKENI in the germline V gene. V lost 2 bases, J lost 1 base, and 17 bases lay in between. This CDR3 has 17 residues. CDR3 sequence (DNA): TGTGCCAGCTCACCAATTCACAGCTTCTACCAGAACACTGAAGCTTTCTTT. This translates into CASSPIHSFYQNTEAFF. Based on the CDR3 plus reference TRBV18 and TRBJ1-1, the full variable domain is NAGVMQNPRHLVRRRGQEARLRCSPMKGHSHVYWYRQLPEEGLKFMVYLQKENIIDESGMPKERFSAEFPKEGPSILRIQQVVRGDSAAYFCASSPIHSFYQNTEAFFGQGTRLTVV.

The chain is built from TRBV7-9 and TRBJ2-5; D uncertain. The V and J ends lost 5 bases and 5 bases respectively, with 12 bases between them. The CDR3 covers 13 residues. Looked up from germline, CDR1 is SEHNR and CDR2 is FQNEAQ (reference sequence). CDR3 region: CASSPPLQETQYF. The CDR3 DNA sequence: TGTGCCAGCAGCCCCCCCCTACAGGAGACCCAGTACTTC.

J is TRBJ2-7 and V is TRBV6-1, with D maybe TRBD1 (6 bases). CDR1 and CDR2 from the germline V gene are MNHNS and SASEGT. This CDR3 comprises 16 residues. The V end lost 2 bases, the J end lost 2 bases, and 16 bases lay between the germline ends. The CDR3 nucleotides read TGTGCCAGCAGTGAATATGGGGGCCGGGTCGCCTACGAGCAGTACTTC. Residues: CASSEYGGRVAYEQYF.

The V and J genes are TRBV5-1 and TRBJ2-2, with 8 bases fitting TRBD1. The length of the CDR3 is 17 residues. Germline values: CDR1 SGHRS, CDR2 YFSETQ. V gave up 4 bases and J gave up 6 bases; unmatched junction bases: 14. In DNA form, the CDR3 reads TGCGCCAGCAGCGTTACGGGGAGGACAGGGATTGCCGGGGAGCTGTTTTTT. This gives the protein CASSVTGRTGIAGELFF.

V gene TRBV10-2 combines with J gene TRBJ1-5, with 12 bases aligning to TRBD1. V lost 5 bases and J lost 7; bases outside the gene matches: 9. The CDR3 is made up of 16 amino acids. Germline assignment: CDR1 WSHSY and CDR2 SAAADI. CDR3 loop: CASSPGDRGLEQPQHF. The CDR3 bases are TGCGCCAGCAGTCCTGGGGACAGGGGGCTGGAGCAGCCCCAGCATTTT.

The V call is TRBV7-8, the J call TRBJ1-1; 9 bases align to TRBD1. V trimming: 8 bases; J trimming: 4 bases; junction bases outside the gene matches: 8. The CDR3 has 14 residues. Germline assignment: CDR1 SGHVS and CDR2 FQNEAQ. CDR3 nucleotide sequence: TGTGCCAGCGGGGGGGGACAGGGAGCCACTGAAGCTTTCTTT. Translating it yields CASGGGQGATEAFF.

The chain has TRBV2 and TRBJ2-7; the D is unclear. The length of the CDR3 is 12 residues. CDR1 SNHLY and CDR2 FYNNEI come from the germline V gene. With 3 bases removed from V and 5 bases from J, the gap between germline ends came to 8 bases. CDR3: CASSEELHEQYF. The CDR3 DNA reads TGTGCCAGCAGTGAGGAGTTACACGAGCAGTACTTC.

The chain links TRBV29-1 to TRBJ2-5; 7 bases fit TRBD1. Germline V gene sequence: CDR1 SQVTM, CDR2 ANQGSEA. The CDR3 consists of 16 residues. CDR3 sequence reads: CRGPTQRAGGKETQYF. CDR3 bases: TGCAGGGGACCCACCCAAAGGGCAGGGGGAAAAGAGACCCAGTACTTC.

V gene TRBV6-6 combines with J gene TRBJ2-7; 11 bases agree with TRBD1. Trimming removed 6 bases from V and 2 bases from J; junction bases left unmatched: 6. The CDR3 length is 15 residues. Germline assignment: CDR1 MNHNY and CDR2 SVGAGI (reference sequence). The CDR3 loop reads CASRRGQGETYEQYF. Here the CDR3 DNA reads TGTGCCAGCAGGCGGGGACAGGGGGAGACCTACGAGCAGTACTTC.

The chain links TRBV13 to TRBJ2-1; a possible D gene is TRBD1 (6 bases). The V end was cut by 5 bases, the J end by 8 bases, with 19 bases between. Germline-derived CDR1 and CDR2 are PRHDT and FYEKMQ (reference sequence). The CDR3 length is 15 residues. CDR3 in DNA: TGTGCCAGCAGCGTACGAACAGGGCTCGTAGATGAGCAGTTCTTC. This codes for CASSVRTGLVDEQFF.

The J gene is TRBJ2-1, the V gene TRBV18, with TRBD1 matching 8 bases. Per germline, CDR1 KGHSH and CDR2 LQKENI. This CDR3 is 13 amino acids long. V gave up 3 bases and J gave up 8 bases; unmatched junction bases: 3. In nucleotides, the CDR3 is TGTGCCAGCTCACCCAGGGGGCGTTATGAGCAGTTCTTC. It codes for CASSPRGRYEQFF.

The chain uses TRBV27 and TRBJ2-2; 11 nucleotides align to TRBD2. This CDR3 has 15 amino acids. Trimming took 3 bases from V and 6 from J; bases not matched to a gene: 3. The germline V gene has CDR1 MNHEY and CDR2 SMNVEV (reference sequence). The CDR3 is CASSFGSGRAGELFF. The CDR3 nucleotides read TGTGCCAGCAGTTTCGGTAGCGGGAGGGCCGGGGAGCTGTTTTTT.

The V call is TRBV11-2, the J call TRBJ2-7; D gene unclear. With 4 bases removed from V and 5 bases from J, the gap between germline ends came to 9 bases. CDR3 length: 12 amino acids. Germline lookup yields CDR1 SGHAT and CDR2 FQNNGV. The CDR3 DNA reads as TGTGCCAGCAGCTCAGCAGCGCACGAGCAGTACTTC. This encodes CASSSAAHEQYF.

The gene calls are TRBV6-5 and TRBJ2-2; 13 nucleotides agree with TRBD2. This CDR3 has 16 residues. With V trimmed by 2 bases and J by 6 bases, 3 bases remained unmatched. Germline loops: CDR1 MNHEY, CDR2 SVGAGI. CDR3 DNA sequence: TGTGCCAGCAGTTACCCACTAGCGGGAGGGGCCGGGGAGCTGTTTTTT. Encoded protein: CASSYPLAGGAGELFF.

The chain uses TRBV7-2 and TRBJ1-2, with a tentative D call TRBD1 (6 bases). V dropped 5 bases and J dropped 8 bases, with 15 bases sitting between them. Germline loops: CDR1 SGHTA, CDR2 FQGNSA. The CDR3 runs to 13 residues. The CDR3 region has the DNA TGTGCCAGCAGCGTAACAGGGTATATGGGCTACACCTTC. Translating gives CASSVTGYMGYTF.

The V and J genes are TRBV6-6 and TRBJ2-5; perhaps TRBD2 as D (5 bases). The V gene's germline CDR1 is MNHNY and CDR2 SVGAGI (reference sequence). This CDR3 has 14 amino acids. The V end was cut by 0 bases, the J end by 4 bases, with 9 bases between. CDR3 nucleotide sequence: TGTGCCAGCAGTTACTCGGATAGCGTAGAGACCCAGTACTTC. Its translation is CASSYSDSVETQYF.

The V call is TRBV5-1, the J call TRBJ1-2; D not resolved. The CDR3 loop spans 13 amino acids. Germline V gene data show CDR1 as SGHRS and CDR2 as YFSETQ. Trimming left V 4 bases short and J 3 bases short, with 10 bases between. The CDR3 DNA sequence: TGCGCCAGCAGCCAACAAGGAGACTATGGCTACACCTTC. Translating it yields CASSQQGDYGYTF. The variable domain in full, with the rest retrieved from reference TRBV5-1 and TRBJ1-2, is KAGVTQTPRYLIKTRGQQVTLSCSPISGHRSVSWYQQTPGQGLQFLFEYFSETQRNKGNFPGRFSGRQFSNSRSEMNVSTLELGDSALYLCASSQQGDYGYTFGSGTRLTVV.

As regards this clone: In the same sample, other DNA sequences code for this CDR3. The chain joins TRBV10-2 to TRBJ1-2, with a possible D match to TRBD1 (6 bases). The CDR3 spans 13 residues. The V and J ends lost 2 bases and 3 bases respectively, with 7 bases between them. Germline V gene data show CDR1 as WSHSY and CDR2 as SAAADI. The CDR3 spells CASSENRDYGYTF. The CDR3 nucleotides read TGCGCCAGCAGTGAGAACAGGGACTATGGCTACACCTTC.

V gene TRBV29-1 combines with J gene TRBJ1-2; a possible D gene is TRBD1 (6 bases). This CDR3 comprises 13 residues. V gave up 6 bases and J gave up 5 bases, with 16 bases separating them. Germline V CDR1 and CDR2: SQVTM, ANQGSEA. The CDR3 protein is CSVPSGGRYGYTF. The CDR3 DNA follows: TGCAGCGTGCCCAGCGGGGGCAGGTATGGCTACACCTTC.

The CDR3 sequence: CASSPSRADVYGYTF. CDR3 nucleotides: TGTGCCAGCTCACCAAGCAGGGCTGATGTCTATGGCTACACCTTC. The rearrangement links TRBV18 to TRBJ1-2; D perhaps matches TRBD1 (5 bases). CDR3 length: 15 residues. V lost 2 bases to trimming and J lost 4 bases, with 14 bases between them. In germline, CDR1 is KGHSH, CDR2 LQKENI.

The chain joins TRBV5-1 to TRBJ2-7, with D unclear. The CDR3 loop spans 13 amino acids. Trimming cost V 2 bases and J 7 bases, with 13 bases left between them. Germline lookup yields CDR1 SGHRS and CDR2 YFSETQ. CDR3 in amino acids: CASSFYSAQEQYF. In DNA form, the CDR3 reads TGCGCCAGCAGCTTTTACAGTGCCCAGGAGCAGTACTTC.

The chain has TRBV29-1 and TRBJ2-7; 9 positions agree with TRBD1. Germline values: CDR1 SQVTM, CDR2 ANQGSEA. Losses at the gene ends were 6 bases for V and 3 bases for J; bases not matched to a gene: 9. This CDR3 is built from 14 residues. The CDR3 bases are TGCAGCGTCTGGACAGGGGTTGGAGGCTACGAGCAGTACTTC. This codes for CSVWTGVGGYEQYF.

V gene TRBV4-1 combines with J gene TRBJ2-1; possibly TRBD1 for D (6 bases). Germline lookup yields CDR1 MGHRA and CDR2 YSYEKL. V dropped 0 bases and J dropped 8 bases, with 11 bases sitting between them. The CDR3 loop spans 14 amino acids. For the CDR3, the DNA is TGCGCCAGCAGCCAAGACAGGCCAGGGGATGAGCAGTTCTTC. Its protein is CASSQDRPGDEQFF.

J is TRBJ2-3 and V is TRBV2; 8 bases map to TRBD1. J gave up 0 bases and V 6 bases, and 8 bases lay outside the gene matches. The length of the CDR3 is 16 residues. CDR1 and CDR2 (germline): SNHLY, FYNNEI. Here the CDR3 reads CASSGQGSGSTDTQYF. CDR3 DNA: TGTGCCAGCAGCGGACAGGGTTCGGGTAGCACAGATACGCAGTATTTT.

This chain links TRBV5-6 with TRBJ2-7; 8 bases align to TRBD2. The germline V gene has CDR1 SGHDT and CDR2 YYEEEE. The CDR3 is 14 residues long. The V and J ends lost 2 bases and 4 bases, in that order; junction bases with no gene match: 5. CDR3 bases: TGTGCCAGCAGCTTCCAGGGACTAGTGTACGAGCAGTACTTC. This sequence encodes CASSFQGLVYEQYF.

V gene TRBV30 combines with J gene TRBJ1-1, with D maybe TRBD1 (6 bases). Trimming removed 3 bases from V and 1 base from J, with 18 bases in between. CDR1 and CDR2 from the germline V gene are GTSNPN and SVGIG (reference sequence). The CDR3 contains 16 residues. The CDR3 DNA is TGTGCCTGGAGCGGCGGGGGCACAAGATGGAACACTGAAGCTTTCTTT. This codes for CAWSGGGTRWNTEAFF. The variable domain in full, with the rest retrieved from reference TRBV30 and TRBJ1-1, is SQTIHQWPATLVQPVGSPLSLECTVEGTSNPNLYWYRQAAGRGLQLLFYSVGIGQISSEVPQNLSASRPQDRQFILSSKKLLLSDSGFYLCAWSGGGTRWNTEAFFGQGTRLTVV.